This TCR beta chain comes out of a study of blood T cell repertoires in COVID-19. At the level of the study: COVID-19 samples, acute and convalescent, were from the United States, Italy and Spain. T cells, B-cell-depleted T cells, or PBMCs supplied cDNA or gDNA.

Authors' processing steps: Reference gene primer amplification gave nucleated cell count estimates. The method was immunoSEQ multiplex PCR; TCRdb's version includes in-frame clones alone and lacks a portion of them. V, J and clone size were drawn from that table, and D and trimming were deduced from the DNA. The table has roughly 200,000 clones, approximately 79% seen once. With V trimmed by 3 bases and J by 5 bases, 3 bases remained unmatched. The germline V gene has CDR1 MRHNA and CDR2 SNTAGT. This CDR3 is 15 amino acids long. The rearrangement uses TRBV6-4 and TRBJ1-6; 8 bases are a match to TRBD1. Material: peripheral blood. This TCR was sampled from a middle-aged man who had recovered from COVID-19. CDR3 amino acids: CASSESGGDNSPLHF. The CDR3 nucleotides are TGTGCCAGCAGTGAATCAGGGGGCGATAATTCACCCCTCCACTTT.